This T cell receptor (beta chain) was retrieved from a study of cytomegalovirus exposure and HLA in healthy donors. 13 Jbeta primers and 60 Vbeta primers were used for the PCR. Libraries were prepared by immunoSEQ multiplex PCR; TCRdb keeps only in-frame clonotypes and omits some of them. The sample carries tens of thousands of clones, 81% recorded once. The ends lost 2 bases at V and 0 bases at J; junction bases unmatched: 4. There are 16 residues in the CDR3. CDR1 is SGHRS and CDR2 is YFSETQ in the germline V gene. Sequencing was done on a sample of PBMCs. The chain employs TRBV5-1 and TRBJ2-1; 8 bases are a match to TRBD2. The sequence was obtained from a girl aged 2-10 years in good health and CMV-seropositive. CDR3 coding DNA: TGCGCCAGCAGCTTCCCCAGCGGGAGCTCCTACAATGAGCAGTTCTTC. Its translation: CASSFPSGSSYNEQFF. Complete variable domain (other parts from reference TRBV5-1 and TRBJ2-1): KAGVTQTPRYLIKTRGQQVTLSCSPISGHRSVSWYQQTPGQGLQFLFEYFSETQRNKGNFPGRFSGRQFSNSRSEMNVSTLELGDSALYLCASSFPSGSSYNEQFFGPGTRLTVL.